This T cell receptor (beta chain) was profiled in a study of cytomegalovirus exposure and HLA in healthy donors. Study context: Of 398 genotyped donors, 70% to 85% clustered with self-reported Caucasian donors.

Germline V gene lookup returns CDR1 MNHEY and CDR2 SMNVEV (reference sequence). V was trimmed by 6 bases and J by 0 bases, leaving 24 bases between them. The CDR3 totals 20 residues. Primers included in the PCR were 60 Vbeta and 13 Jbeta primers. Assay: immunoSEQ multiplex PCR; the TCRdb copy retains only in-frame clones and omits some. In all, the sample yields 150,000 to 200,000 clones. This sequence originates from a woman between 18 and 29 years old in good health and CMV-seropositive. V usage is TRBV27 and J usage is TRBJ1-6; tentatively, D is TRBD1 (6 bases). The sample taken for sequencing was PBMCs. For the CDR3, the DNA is TGTGCCAGCAGCCCCTCGAGAGGGACAACCGATTTCTCCTATAATTCACCCCTCCACTTT. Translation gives CASSPSRGTTDFSYNSPLHF.